This section outlines one TCR beta chain sequence together with its context. Its antigen is unknown. PCR amplification relied on 60 Vbeta primers (plus 13 Jbeta primers). TCRdb's copy holds only in-frame clones and misses some; the assay was immunoSEQ multiplex PCR. The top ten clones hold more than 8.5% of a sample with some 210,000 clones, about four fifths of them seen once. CDR1 WNHNN and CDR2 SYGVQD come from the germline V gene (reference sequence). CDR3 length: 16 residues. With V trimmed by 0 bases and J by 2 bases, 4 bases remained unmatched. This sample was included in a study of cytomegalovirus exposure and HLA in healthy donors. Study findings and constraints: The HLA-A and HLA-B alleles of most subjects were reportedly predicted accurately from TCR beta sequences.

Healthy bone marrow donors made up the donor group. The receptor comes from a woman between 45 and 60 years old in good health and CMV-seropositive. The sequenced material came from PBMCs. V usage is TRBV10-1 and J usage is TRBJ2-1, with TRBD1 matching over 7 bases. The CDR3 DNA follows: TGCGCCAGCAGTGAGTCGACAGGGTTCCCCTACAATGAGCAGTTCTTC. It translates to CASSESTGFPYNEQFF.